This T cell receptor beta chain was sequenced for a study of breast tumors, draining lymph nodes, adjacent tissues. Concerning this clonotype itself: Its antigen is still unknown. The junction differs from germline at one of its ends, possibly a read error.

Study-level results: Most tumor T cells seemingly derive from lymph node, then expand in tumor. Data only fit, rather than demonstrated, lymph node origin of most tumor T cells. Tumor TCR diversity was below lymph nodes but above nontumor tissue. Compared with basal-like, luminal-like tumors shared significantly more repertoire with nontumor tissue.

Germline V CDR1 and CDR2: MNHNS, SASEGT. This CDR3 region has 13 residues. TCRdb ran MiXCR on the multiplex PCR reads and lists one entry per CDR3 protein. The table shows some 25,000 distinct CDR3 sequences, with 68% occurring only once. The material sequenced was tumor-adjacent breast tissue. J is TRBJ2-7 and V is TRBV6-1, with a weak D call TRBD1 (6 bases). The receptor comes from a female donor with breast cancer. Some clones in this sample may be carry-over from other donors' samples. The CDR3 DNA reads TGTGCCAGCAGTGAGCAACAGGGATACGAGCAGTGCTTC. This translates into CASSEQQGYEQCF.